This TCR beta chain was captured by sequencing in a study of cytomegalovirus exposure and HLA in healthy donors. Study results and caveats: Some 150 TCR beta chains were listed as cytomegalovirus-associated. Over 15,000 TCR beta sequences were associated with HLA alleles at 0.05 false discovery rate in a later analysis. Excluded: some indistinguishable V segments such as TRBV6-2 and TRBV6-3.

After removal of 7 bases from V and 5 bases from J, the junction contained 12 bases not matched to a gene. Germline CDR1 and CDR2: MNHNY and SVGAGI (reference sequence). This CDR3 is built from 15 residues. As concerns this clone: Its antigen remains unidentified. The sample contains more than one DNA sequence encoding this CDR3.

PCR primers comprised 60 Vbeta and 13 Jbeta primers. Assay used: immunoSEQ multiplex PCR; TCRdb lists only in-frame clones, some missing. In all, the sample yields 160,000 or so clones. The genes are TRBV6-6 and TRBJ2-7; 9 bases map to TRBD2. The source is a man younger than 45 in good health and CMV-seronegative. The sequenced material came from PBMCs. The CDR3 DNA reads TGTGCCAGCAATGTTGGGCGGGAGGGCCTCCACGAGCAGTACTTC. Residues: CASNVGREGLHEQYF.